This note documents a single TCR beta chain sequence. The antigen remains unidentified. The sample is drawn from a study of human T cells and chemical hapten exposure. The study's library attached unique molecular identifiers to single cDNA molecules. TCRdb reanalysed the RACE reads using MiXCR and keeps one entry per CDR3 protein. The sample consists of around 380,000 distinct CDR3 sequences, 5.5% of them appearing once. Notes on the study in general: As patch test score rose, PT1 expanded TCR counts tended to rise as well.

Time point: pre-sensitization, week 0. Stated treatment: therapeutic diphenylcyclopropenone sensitization with weekly scalp DPC. This receptor was identified in a young woman with alopecia areata. Some clones in this sample may be carry-over from other donors' samples. The sample consisted of whole blood, taken in connection with sensitization to the hapten diphenylcyclopropenone (DPC).

CDR3 nucleotides: TGTGCCAGCAGAAGGATAGACCTCACCGGGGAGCTGTTTTTT. Its translation is CASRRIDLTGELFF. The chain employs TRBV6-6 and TRBJ2-2, with D unclear. Trimming left V 6 bases short and J 4 bases short, with 12 bases between. This CDR3 has 14 residues. Germline-derived CDR1 and CDR2 are MNHNY and SVGAGI (reference sequence).